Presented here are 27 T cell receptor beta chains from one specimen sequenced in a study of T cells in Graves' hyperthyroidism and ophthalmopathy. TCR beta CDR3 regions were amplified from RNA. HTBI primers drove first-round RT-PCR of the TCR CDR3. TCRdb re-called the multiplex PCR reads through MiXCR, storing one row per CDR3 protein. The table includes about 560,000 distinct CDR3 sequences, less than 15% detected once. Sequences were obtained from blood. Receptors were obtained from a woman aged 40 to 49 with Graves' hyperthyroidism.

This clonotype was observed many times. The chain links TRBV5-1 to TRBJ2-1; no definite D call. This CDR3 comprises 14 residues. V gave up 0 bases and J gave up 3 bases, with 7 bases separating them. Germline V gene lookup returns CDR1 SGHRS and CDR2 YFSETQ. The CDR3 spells CASSLGMDYNEQFF. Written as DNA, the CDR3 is TGCGCCAGCAGCTTGGGTATGGACTACAATGAGCAGTTCTTC.

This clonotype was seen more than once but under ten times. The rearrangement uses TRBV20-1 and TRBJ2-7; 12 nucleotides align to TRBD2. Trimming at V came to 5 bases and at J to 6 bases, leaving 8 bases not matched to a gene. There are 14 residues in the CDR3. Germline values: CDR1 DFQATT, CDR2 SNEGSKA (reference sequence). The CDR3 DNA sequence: TGCAGTGCTCGCCAGACTAGCGGGAGAAGCGAGCAGTACTTC. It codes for CSARQTSGRSEQYF.

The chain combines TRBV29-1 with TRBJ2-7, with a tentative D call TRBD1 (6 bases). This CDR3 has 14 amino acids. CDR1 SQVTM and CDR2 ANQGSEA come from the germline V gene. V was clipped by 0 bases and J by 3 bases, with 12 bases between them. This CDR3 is CSVEDEAGDYEQYF. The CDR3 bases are TGCAGCGTTGAAGATGAGGCAGGGGACTACGAGCAGTACTTC.

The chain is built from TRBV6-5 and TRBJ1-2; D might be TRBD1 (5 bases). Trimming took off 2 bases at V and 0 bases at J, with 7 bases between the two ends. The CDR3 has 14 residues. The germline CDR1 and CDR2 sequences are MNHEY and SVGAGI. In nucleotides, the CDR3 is TGTGCCAGCAGTTACAGGGGTGCTAACTATGGCTACACCTTC. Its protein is CASSYRGANYGYTF.

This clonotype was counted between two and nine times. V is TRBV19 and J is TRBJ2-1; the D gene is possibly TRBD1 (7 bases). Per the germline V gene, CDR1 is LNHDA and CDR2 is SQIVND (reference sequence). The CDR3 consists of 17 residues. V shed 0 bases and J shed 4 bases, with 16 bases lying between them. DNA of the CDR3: TGTGCCAGTAGTATAGAGGAGGGACAGCCGGAATACAATGAGCAGTTCTTC. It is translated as CASSIEEGQPEYNEQFF.

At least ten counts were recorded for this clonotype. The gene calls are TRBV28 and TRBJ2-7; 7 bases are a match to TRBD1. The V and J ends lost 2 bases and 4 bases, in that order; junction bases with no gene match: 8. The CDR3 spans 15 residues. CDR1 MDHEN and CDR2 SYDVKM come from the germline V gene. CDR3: CASSLTGVSDYEQYF. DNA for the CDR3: TGTGCCAGCAGTTTAACAGGGGTTTCAGATTACGAGCAGTACTTC.

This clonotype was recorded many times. The CDR3 loop is CASWGLAESSYEQYF. Here the CDR3 DNA reads TGTGCCAGCTGGGGACTAGCGGAAAGCTCCTACGAGCAGTACTTC. V usage is TRBV28 and J usage is TRBJ2-7; TRBD2 agrees at 11 bases. V trimming: 8 bases; J trimming: 0 bases; junction bases outside the gene matches: 6. The CDR3 is made up of 15 amino acids. CDR1 MDHEN and CDR2 SYDVKM come from the germline V gene.

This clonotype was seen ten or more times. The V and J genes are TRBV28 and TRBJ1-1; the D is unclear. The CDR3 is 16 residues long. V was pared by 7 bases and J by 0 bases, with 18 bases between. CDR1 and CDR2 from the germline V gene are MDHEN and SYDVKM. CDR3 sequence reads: CASNVVGPVLNTEAFF. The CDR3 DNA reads TGTGCCAGCAATGTTGTTGGACCGGTCTTGAACACTGAAGCTTTCTTT.

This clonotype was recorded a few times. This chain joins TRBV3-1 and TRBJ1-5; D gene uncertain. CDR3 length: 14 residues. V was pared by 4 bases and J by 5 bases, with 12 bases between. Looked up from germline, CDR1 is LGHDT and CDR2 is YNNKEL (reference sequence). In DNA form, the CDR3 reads TGTGCCAGCAGCCCCTTTGGCACCGATCAGCCCCAGCATTTT. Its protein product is CASSPFGTDQPQHF. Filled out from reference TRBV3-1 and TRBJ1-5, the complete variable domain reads DTAVSQTPKYLVTQMGNDKSIKCEQNLGHDTMYWYKQDSKKFLKIMFSYNNKELIINETVPNRFSPKSPDKAHLNLHINSLELGDSAVYFCASSPFGTDQPQHFGDGTRLSIL.

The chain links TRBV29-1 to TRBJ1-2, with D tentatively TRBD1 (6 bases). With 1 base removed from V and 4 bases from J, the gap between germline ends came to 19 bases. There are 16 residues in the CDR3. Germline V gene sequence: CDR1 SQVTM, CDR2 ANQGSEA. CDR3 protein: CSVEGPGGGLFYGYTF. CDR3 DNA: TGCAGCGTTGAAGGCCCCGGGGGGGGGCTGTTCTATGGCTACACCTTC.

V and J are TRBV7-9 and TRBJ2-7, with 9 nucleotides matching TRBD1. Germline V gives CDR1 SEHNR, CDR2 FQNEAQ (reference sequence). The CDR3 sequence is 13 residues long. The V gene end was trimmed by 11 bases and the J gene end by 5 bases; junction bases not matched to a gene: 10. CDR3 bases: TGTGCCTTATCACGGGGACAGGGCGACGAGCAGTACTTC. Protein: CALSRGQGDEQYF. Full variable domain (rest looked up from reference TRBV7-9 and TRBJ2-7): DTGVSQNPRHKITKRGQNVTFRCDPISEHNRLYWYRQTLGQGPEFLTYFQNEAQLEKSRLLSDRFSAERPKGSFSTLEIQRTEQGDSAMYLCALSRGQGDEQYFGPGTRLTVT.

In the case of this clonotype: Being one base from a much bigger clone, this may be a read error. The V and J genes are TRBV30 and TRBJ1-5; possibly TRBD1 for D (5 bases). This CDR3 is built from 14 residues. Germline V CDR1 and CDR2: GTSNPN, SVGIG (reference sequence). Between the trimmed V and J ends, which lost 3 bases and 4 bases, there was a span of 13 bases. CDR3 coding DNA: TGTGCCTGGAGCATGGGACGGGCTAATCAGCCCCAGCATTTT. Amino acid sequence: CAWSMGRANQPQHF. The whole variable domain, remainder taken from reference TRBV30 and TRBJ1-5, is SQTIHQWPATLVQPVGSPLSLECTVEGTSNPNLYWYRQAAGRGLQLLFYSVGIGQISSEVPQNLSASRPQDRQFILSSKKLLLSDSGFYLCAWSMGRANQPQHFGDGTRLSIL.

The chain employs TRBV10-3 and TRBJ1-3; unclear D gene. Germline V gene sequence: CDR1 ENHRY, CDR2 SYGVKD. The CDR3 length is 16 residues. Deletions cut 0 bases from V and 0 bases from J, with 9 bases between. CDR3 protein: CAISESRPSSGNTIYF. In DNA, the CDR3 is TGTGCCATCAGTGAGTCAAGGCCGAGCTCTGGAAACACCATATATTTT.

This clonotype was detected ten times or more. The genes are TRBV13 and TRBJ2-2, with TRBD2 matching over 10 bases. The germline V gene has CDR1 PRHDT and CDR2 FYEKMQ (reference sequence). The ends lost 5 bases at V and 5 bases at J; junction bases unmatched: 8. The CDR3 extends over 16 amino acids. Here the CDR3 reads CASSRWGAGGTGELFF. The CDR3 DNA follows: TGTGCCAGCAGCCGCTGGGGAGCGGGAGGGACCGGGGAGCTGTTTTTT.

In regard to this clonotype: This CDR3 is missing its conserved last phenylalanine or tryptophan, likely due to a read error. The CDR3 region has the DNA TGCGCCAGCAGCTTAAGTATTGGCCAGGCCCTCTACGAGCAGTACCTC. Translating gives CASSLSIGQALYEQYL. The chain recombines TRBV5-1 with TRBJ2-7; D remains ambiguous. Germline lookup yields CDR1 SGHRS and CDR2 YFSETQ. CDR3 length equals 16 residues. V lost 2 bases and J lost 3, with 18 bases in between.

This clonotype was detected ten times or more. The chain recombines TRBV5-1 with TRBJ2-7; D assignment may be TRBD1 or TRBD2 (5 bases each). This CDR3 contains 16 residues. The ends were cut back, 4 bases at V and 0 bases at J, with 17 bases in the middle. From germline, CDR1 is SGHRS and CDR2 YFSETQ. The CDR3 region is CASSPGGGWSSYEQYF. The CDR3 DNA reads TGCGCCAGCAGCCCAGGTGGGGGATGGAGCTCCTACGAGCAGTACTTC.

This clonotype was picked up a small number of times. The CDR3 spells CAIREDRNTEAFF. In DNA form, the CDR3 reads TGTGCCATCAGGGAGGACAGGAACACTGAAGCTTTCTTT. The rearrangement joins TRBV10-3 to TRBJ1-1; the D gene is possibly TRBD1 (6 bases). Trimming took off 6 bases at V and 1 base at J, with 9 bases between the two ends. The CDR3 is made up of 13 amino acids. CDR1 ENHRY and CDR2 SYGVKD come from the germline V gene.

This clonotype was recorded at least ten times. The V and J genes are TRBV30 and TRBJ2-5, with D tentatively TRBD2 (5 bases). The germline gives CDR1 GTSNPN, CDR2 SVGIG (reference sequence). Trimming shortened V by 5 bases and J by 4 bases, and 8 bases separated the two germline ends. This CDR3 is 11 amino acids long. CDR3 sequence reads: CAWGSLETQYF. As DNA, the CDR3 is TGTGCCTGGGGGAGCCTAGAGACCCAGTACTTC.

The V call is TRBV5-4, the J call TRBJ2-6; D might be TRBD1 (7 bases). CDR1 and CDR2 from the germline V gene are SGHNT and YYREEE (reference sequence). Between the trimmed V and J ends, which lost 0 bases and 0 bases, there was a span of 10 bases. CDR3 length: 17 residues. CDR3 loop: CASSLEQGGSGANVLTF. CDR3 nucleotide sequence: TGTGCCAGCAGCTTGGAGCAGGGGGGCTCTGGGGCCAACGTCCTGACTTTC.

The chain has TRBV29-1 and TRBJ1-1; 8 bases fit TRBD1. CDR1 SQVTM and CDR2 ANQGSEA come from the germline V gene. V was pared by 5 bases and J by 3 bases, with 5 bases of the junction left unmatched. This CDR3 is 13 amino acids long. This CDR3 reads CSVKTGADTEAFF. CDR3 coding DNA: TGCAGCGTTAAGACAGGGGCGGACACTGAAGCTTTCTTT.

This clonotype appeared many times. DNA for the CDR3: TGCGCCAGCAGCTCGGGACAGGGGGTCCACGAGCAGTACTTC. Protein: CASSSGQGVHEQYF. The chain links TRBV5-1 to TRBJ2-7; 11 bases line up with TRBD1. This CDR3 has 14 amino acids. Germline V gives CDR1 SGHRS, CDR2 YFSETQ. J gave up 5 bases and V 3 bases, and 4 bases lay outside the gene matches.

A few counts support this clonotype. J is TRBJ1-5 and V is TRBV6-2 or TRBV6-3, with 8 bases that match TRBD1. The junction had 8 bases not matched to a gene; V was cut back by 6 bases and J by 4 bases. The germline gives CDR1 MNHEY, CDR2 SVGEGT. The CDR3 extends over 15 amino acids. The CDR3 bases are TGTGCCAGCAGCGACTCCCGGACAGGGAATCAGCCCCAGCATTTT. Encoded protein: CASSDSRTGNQPQHF.

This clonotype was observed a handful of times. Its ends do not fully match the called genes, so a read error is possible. CDR3 residues: CASSIAGGPNNEQFF. DNA of the CDR3: TGTGCCAGCAGCATAGCGGGAGGCCCTAACAATGAGCAGTTCTTC. The rearrangement uses TRBV7-9 and TRBJ2-1; 10 bases line up with TRBD2. The CDR3 has 15 residues. CDR1 SEHNR and CDR2 FQNEAQ come from the germline V gene (reference sequence).

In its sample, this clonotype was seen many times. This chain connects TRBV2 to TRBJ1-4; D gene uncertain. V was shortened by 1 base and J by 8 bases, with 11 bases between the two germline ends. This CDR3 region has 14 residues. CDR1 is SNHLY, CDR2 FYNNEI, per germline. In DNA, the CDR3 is TGTGCCAGCAGTGAAGATAGGGTGAACGAAAAACTGTTTTTT. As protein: CASSEDRVNEKLFF.

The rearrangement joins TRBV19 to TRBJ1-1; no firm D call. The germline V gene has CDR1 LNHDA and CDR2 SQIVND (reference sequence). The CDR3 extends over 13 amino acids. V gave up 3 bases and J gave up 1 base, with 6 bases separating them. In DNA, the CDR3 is TGTGCCAGTAGTATTGGCAAGAACACTGAAGCTTTCTTT. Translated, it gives CASSIGKNTEAFF. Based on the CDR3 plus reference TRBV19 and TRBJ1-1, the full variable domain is DGGITQSPKYLFRKEGQNVTLSCEQNLNHDAMYWYRQDPGQGLRLIYYSQIVNDFQKGDIAEGYSVSREKKESFPLTVTSAQKNPTAFYLCASSIGKNTEAFFGQGTRLTVV.

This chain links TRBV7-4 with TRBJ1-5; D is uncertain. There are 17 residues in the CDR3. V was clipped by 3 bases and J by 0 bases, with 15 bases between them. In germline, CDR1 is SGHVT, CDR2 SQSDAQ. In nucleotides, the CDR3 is TGTGCCAGCAGCTTGGGGTCGGAGAACTATAGCAATCAGCCCCAGCATTTT. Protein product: CASSLGSENYSNQPQHF.

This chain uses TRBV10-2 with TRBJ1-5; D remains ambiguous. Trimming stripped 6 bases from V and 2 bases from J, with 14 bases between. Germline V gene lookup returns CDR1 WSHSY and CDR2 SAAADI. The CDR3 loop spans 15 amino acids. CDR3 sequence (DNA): TGCGCCAGCAGGGTTAACTGGCGTGGCAATCAGCCCCAGCATTTT. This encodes CASRVNWRGNQPQHF.